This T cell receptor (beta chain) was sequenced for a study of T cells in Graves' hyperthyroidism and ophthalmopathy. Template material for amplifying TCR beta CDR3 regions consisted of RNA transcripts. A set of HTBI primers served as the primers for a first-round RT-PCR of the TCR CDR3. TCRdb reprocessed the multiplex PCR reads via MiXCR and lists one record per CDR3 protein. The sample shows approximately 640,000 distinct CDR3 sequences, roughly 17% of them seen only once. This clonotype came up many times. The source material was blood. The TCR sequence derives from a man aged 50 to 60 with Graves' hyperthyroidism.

DNA of the CDR3: TGTGCCAGCAGTGATGGAGGGAATAGCAATCAGCCCCAGCATTTT. Its protein product is CASSDGGNSNQPQHF. The genes are TRBV2 and TRBJ1-5; D is unclear. The germline V and J ends were trimmed by 3 bases and 0 bases, with 9 bases remaining between them. Looked up from germline, CDR1 is SNHLY and CDR2 is FYNNEI. This CDR3 region has 15 residues. Variable domain in full (rest from reference TRBV2 and TRBJ1-5): EPEVTQTPSHQVTQMGQEVILRCVPISNHLYFYWYRQILGQKVEFLVSFYNNEISEKSEIFDDQFSVERPDGSNFTLKIRSTKLEDSAMYFCASSDGGNSNQPQHFGDGTRLSIL.